The 25 T cell receptor beta chains presented below share a single source sample, sequenced in a study of shared clonotypes between healthy human individuals (dated by TCRdb to 2018 to 2020). The library was obtained by the immunoSEQ multiplex PCR assay. The source is immuneACCESS, and TCRdb retained only in-frame sequences with V and J called. Part of the clones is not carried over; for the studies checked, unresolved V genes explain less than half of this, and the remainder is unexplained. For this sample the table gives roughly 2 million clones, of which over 85% were detected only once. 0.1% to 0.15% of the sample goes to the ten largest clones. The sample was naive CD4+ T cells sorted from blood. The cell subset or site label corresponds to: CD45RA+ positively selected. All receptors come from a man aged 18 to 30 in good health.

This clone showed up just a few times. The CDR3 DNA reads as TGTGCCAGCAGTCAAAGGGGGAGGAATTCACCCCTCCACTTT. Its protein is CASSQRGRNSPLHF. This chain connects TRBV25-1 to TRBJ1-6; D is perhaps TRBD1 (6 bases). The CDR3 has 14 residues. Germline CDR1 and CDR2: MGHDK and SYGVNS. V lost 5 bases, J lost 7 bases, and 12 bases lay in between.

The rearrangement uses TRBV7-8 and TRBJ2-7; a possible D gene is TRBD1 (5 bases). V was shortened by 5 bases and J by 0 bases, with 14 bases between the two germline ends. The germline gives CDR1 SGHVS, CDR2 FQNEAQ. The CDR3 extends over 15 amino acids. The CDR3 DNA is TGTGCCAGCAGCCCGCCCCCAGGGCTCTCCTACGAGCAGTACTTC. Its protein product is CASSPPPGLSYEQYF.

The CDR3 spells CASKGVYLNTEAFF. DNA of the CDR3: TGTGCCAGCAAAGGGGTCTACTTGAACACTGAAGCTTTCTTT. V usage is TRBV2 and J usage is TRBJ1-1, with D maybe TRBD1 (5 bases). The germline gives CDR1 SNHLY, CDR2 FYNNEI. This CDR3 is built from 14 residues. Trimming cost V 7 bases and J 0 bases, with 12 bases left between them.

The chain joins TRBV7-9 to TRBJ2-1, with 9 bases matching TRBD2. The CDR3 loop spans 15 amino acids. Trimming took 5 bases from V and 10 from J; bases not matched to a gene: 12. Looked up from germline, CDR1 is SEHNR and CDR2 is FQNEAQ (reference sequence). The CDR3 DNA follows: TGTGCCAGCAGCCACGGTGCTAGCGGGACGCACGAGCAGTTCTTC. This codes for CASSHGASGTHEQFF.

The chain uses TRBV5-4 and TRBJ2-7, with D tentatively TRBD1 (6 bases). The germline V and J ends were trimmed by 4 bases and 3 bases, with 17 bases remaining between them. Germline CDR1 and CDR2: SGHNT and YYREEE (reference sequence). The CDR3 is made up of 15 amino acids. This CDR3 is CASSPLDGQLYEQYF. The CDR3 nucleotides are TGTGCCAGCAGCCCCCTCGACGGACAGCTCTACGAGCAGTACTTC.

The rearrangement uses TRBV10-3 and TRBJ2-5, with D unclear. The CDR3 totals 13 residues. In germline, CDR1 is ENHRY, CDR2 SYGVKD. The V and J ends lost 3 bases and 7 bases respectively, with 12 bases between them. The CDR3 loop is CAISETGPGTQYF. In DNA, the CDR3 is TGTGCCATCAGTGAAACCGGACCCGGGACCCAGTACTTC.

The V call is TRBV6-5, the J call TRBJ2-2, with TRBD1 identical over 8 bases. In germline, CDR1 is MNHEY, CDR2 SVGAGI. The CDR3 runs 15 residues. The V and J ends lost 7 bases and 4 bases, in that order; junction bases with no gene match: 8. CDR3 DNA sequence: TGTGCCAGCACCAGACAGGGGTTGAGCACCGGGGAGCTGTTTTTT. This gives the protein CASTRQGLSTGELFF.

DNA for the CDR3: TGTGCCAGCAGCAACAGGGCCACAGATACGCAGTATTTT. It specifies CASSNRATDTQYF. V gene TRBV6-6 combines with J gene TRBJ2-3, with D perhaps matching TRBD1 (6 bases). From germline, CDR1 is MNHNY and CDR2 SVGAGI (reference sequence). The CDR3 is 13 amino acids. Trimming took off 6 bases at V and 2 bases at J, with 9 bases between the two ends.

The V call is TRBV30, the J call TRBJ2-1; D gene ambiguous. CDR1 is GTSNPN, CDR2 SVGIG, per germline (reference sequence). Deletions cut 4 bases from V and 7 bases from J, with 23 bases between. The CDR3 contains 16 residues. The chain's CDR3 is CAWTDLDPATKNEQFF. CDR3 coding DNA: TGTGCCTGGACCGATCTAGACCCTGCCACGAAAAATGAGCAGTTCTTC. The full variable domain, completed using reference TRBV30 and TRBJ2-1, is SQTIHQWPATLVQPVGSPLSLECTVEGTSNPNLYWYRQAAGRGLQLLFYSVGIGQISSEVPQNLSASRPQDRQFILSSKKLLLSDSGFYLCAWTDLDPATKNEQFFGPGTRLTVL.

This sequence joins TRBV9 and TRBJ2-5; possibly TRBD1 for D (7 bases). The CDR3 loop spans 14 amino acids. The V gene's germline CDR1 is SGDLS and CDR2 YYNGEE. The V and J ends lost 3 bases and 1 base respectively, with 10 bases between them. The CDR3 loop is CASSGQGGQETQYF. Here the CDR3 DNA reads TGTGCCAGCAGCGGACAGGGAGGCCAAGAGACCCAGTACTTC.

Remarks on this clone: Different DNA sequences within this sample yield the same CDR3. The chain links TRBV6-5 to TRBJ1-5; D is undetermined. V lost 6 bases, J lost 2 bases, and 5 bases lay in between. CDR3 length: 12 residues. Germline V CDR1 and CDR2: MNHEY, SVGAGI. The CDR3 DNA reads as TGTGCCAGCAGGGGAGGCAATCAGCCCCAGCATTTT. It translates to CASRGGNQPQHF.

The rearrangement links TRBV10-3 to TRBJ2-5; the D is unclear. CDR3 length equals 16 residues. Germline CDR1 reads ENHRY; CDR2 reads SYGVKD. V lost 0 bases and J lost 4, with 15 bases in between. The CDR3 spells CAISESELGNGETQYF. The CDR3 nucleotides are TGTGCCATCAGTGAGTCCGAGCTCGGCAATGGAGAGACCCAGTACTTC.

The V and J genes are TRBV10-2 and TRBJ2-5, with TRBD1 matching 9 bases. The CDR3 has 13 residues. Trimming took 4 bases from V and 6 from J; bases not matched to a gene: 3. CDR1 WSHSY and CDR2 SAAADI come from the germline V gene. CDR3 in DNA: TGCGCCAGCAGTGTGGGGACAGGGCAGACCCAGTACTTC. It is translated as CASSVGTGQTQYF.

On this clone: Since a much larger clone is just one base distant, this may be a read error. The same CDR3 can be traced to other DNA sequences in this sample. The chain carries TRBV7-9 and TRBJ2-5; no definite D call. V lost 1 base and J 2 bases, leaving 2 bases between the germline ends. The CDR3 spans 12 residues. Per germline, CDR1 SEHNR and CDR2 FQNEAQ (reference sequence). The CDR3 region is CASSLGQETQYF. The CDR3 nucleotides read TGTGCCAGCAGCTTAGGTCAAGAGACCCAGTACTTC.

The count of this clone is one. CDR3 in amino acids: CASSQALSYTGELFF. In nucleotides, the CDR3 is TGCGCCAGCAGCCAAGCTCTCTCTTACACCGGGGAGCTGTTTTTT. This rearrangement joins TRBV4-1 to TRBJ2-2, with D unresolved. V lost 1 base to trimming and J lost 3 bases, with 9 bases between them. The CDR3 totals 15 residues. Germline V gene data show CDR1 as MGHRA and CDR2 as YSYEKL.

This chain's CDR3 is CSVDFWGMNTEAFF. The CDR3 bases are TGCAGCGTTGATTTTTGGGGCATGAACACTGAAGCTTTCTTT. This chain uses TRBV29-1 with TRBJ1-1; TRBD1 might be the D (5 bases). This CDR3 region has 14 residues. The V gene's germline CDR1 is SQVTM and CDR2 ANQGSEA. The ends were cut back, 3 bases at V and 0 bases at J, with 11 bases in the middle.

This chain connects TRBV29-1 to TRBJ1-2; D remains ambiguous. Trimming took 4 bases from V and 4 from J, leaving 13 bases between them. The CDR3 covers 13 residues. CDR1 is SQVTM, CDR2 ANQGSEA, per germline. The DNA of the CDR3 is TGCAGCGTTGTTGAAGGGCTCCGCTATGGCTACACCTTC. Its protein is CSVVEGLRYGYTF.

The V and J genes are TRBV29-1 and TRBJ2-5; D ambiguous. From germline, CDR1 is SQVTM and CDR2 ANQGSEA. CDR3 length equals 14 residues. The V end was cut by 1 base, the J end by 2 bases, with 11 bases between. The CDR3: CSVEGRLKQETQYF. The DNA for the CDR3 is TGCAGCGTTGAAGGACGGCTAAAGCAAGAGACCCAGTACTTC.

The V call is TRBV11-3, the J call TRBJ2-1; 14 bases align to TRBD2. Germline trimming cut 1 base from V and 9 bases from J; bases unmatched to any gene: 5. The CDR3 has 16 residues. CDR1 and CDR2 (germline): SGHNT, YENEEA. This CDR3 reads CASSLGLAGGPGEQFF. DNA of the CDR3: TGTGCCAGCAGCTTAGGACTAGCGGGAGGGCCGGGTGAGCAGTTCTTC.

The rearrangement links TRBV6-6 to TRBJ2-7; D remains unclear. This CDR3 has 13 residues. Germline CDR1 and CDR2: MNHNY and SVGAGI (reference sequence). Trimming shortened V by 2 bases and J by 3 bases, and 8 bases separated the two germline ends. CDR3 DNA sequence: TGTGCCAGCAGTTACCTTAGTCTCTACGAGCAGTACTTC. It is translated as CASSYLSLYEQYF.

This CDR3 reads CAISESGGAHRLFF. The CDR3 DNA reads TGTGCCATCAGTGAGTCTGGGGGGGCGCATAGACTGTTTTTT. This rearrangement joins TRBV10-3 to TRBJ1-4; possible D gene TRBD1, 6 bases. Germline V gene lookup returns CDR1 ENHRY and CDR2 SYGVKD. The CDR3 totals 14 residues. Between the trimmed V and J ends, which lost 0 bases and 13 bases, there was a span of 15 bases.

This sequence joins TRBV5-4 and TRBJ1-1; D is ambiguous. V shed 1 base and J shed 1 base, with 11 bases lying between them. Germline loops: CDR1 SGHNT, CDR2 YYREEE (reference sequence). The CDR3 is made up of 15 amino acids. The CDR3 DNA reads TGTGCCAGCAGCTTGCCTCAGGCCCAGAACACTGAAGCTTTCTTT. Its protein product is CASSLPQAQNTEAFF.

This chain joins TRBV28 and TRBJ2-4; possibly TRBD2 for D (5 bases). The V end lost 8 bases, the J end lost 0 bases, and 14 bases lay between the germline ends. Germline-derived CDR1 and CDR2 are MDHEN and SYDVKM. The CDR3 extends over 15 amino acids. CDR3 in amino acids: CASAPSGVAKNIQYF. The CDR3 DNA reads as TGTGCCAGCGCCCCAAGCGGAGTAGCCAAAAACATTCAGTACTTC.

To note about this clone: This may arise from a read error, as a much more abundant clone is one base away. This chain uses TRBV5-7 with TRBJ1-5, with no clear D. TRBV5-7 is noted as an ORF with a role that remains uncertain. V lost 4 bases and J lost 2, with 19 bases in between. The CDR3 contains 17 residues. CDR3 residues: CASSQEPDKPGNQPQHF. For the CDR3, the DNA is TGTGCCAGCAGCCAAGAACCCGATAAACCGGGCAATCAGCCCCAGCATTTT.

The V gene is TRBV6-1, the J gene TRBJ2-3, with D perhaps matching TRBD1 (6 bases). Between the trimmed V and J ends, which lost 8 bases and 1 base, there was a span of 16 bases. CDR3 length: 15 residues. Per germline, CDR1 MNHNS and CDR2 SASEGT. The CDR3, as DNA: TGTGCCAGCTCCTTTAACAGGGTGGGCACAGATACGCAGTATTTT. Translation gives CASSFNRVGTDTQYF.